These 11 T cell receptor beta chains came from one sample sequenced in a study of breast tumors, draining lymph nodes, adjacent tissues. MiXCR was run by TCRdb on the multiplex PCR reads, yielding one entry per CDR3 protein. The sample lists some 150,000 distinct CDR3 sequences, around 20% seen once, with around 2.6% in the top ten. Samples came from axillary lymph nodes draining the breast cancer. Sequenced sample: axillary lymph node tissue. These receptors were taken from a female donor with breast cancer. Some clones in this sample may be carry-over from other donors' samples.

This clonotype appeared many times. The V gene is TRBV7-6, the J gene TRBJ2-1; D tentatively reads TRBD1 or TRBD2 (5 bases each). The germline V gene encodes CDR1 SGHVS and CDR2 FNYEAQ. The CDR3 is made up of 16 amino acids. Trimming removed 3 bases at V and 6 bases at J, with 18 bases between. The CDR3, as DNA: TGTGCCAGCAGCTTGACAATAGAAGGGACGGTCAATGAGCAGTTCTTC. As protein: CASSLTIEGTVNEQFF.

The V gene is TRBV7-9, the J gene TRBJ2-2, with a possible D match to TRBD2 (5 bases). The CDR3 length is 18 residues. The V gene's germline CDR1 is SEHNR and CDR2 FQNEAQ (reference sequence). V gave up 4 bases and J gave up 5 bases, with 23 bases separating them. CDR3 residues: CASSSFETPPERTGELFF. DNA of the CDR3: TGTGCCAGCAGCTCATTCGAGACTCCGCCCGAGCGGACCGGGGAGCTGTTTTTT.

This clonotype came up many times. This chain joins TRBV7-9 and TRBJ2-2; TRBD1 might be the D (6 bases). The germline CDR1 and CDR2 sequences are SEHNR and FQNEAQ (reference sequence). V was trimmed by 3 bases and J by 0 bases, leaving 11 bases between them. This CDR3 contains 16 residues. The CDR3 DNA is TGTGCCAGCAGCTTTGCCAGGGGCGCGAACACCGGGGAGCTGTTTTTT. Translation gives CASSFARGANTGELFF. The full variable domain, rest sourced from reference TRBV7-9 and TRBJ2-2, is DTGVSQNPRHKITKRGQNVTFRCDPISEHNRLYWYRQTLGQGPEFLTYFQNEAQLEKSRLLSDRFSAERPKGSFSTLEIQRTEQGDSAMYLCASSFARGANTGELFFGEGSRLTVL.

This clonotype has at least ten counts. The CDR3 DNA follows: TGTGCCAGCAGTGAATTGGACGAGCAGTACTTC. Translation: CASSELDEQYF. This chain uses TRBV6-1 with TRBJ2-7, with no clear D. Germline lookup yields CDR1 MNHNS and CDR2 SASEGT. The CDR3 is made up of 11 amino acids. Trimming shortened V by 2 bases and J by 5 bases, and 4 bases separated the two germline ends.

This clonotype was counted many times. The J gene is TRBJ2-3, the V gene TRBV29-1, with D perhaps matching TRBD1 or TRBD2 (5 bases each). Per the germline V gene, CDR1 is SQVTM and CDR2 is ANQGSEA. This CDR3 contains 16 residues. Trimming took off 6 bases at V and 0 bases at J, with 19 bases between the two ends. The CDR3 sequence: CSVAKPGPVSTDTQYF. DNA for the CDR3: TGCAGCGTCGCAAAGCCGGGGCCAGTTAGCACAGATACGCAGTATTTT.

This clonotype was seen ten or more times. The chain uses TRBV6-6 and TRBJ2-1, with 8 bases matching TRBD1. Trimming cost V 4 bases and J 8 bases; bases outside gene matches: 4. Germline CDR1 is MNHNY and CDR2 is SVGAGI (reference sequence). This CDR3 has 13 residues. This CDR3 reads CASSLQGADEQFF. CDR3 nucleotides: TGTGCCAGCAGTTTGCAGGGGGCGGATGAGCAGTTCTTC.

This clonotype was seen a handful of times. The V and J genes are TRBV28 and TRBJ1-2, with 7 bases lining up with TRBD1. The CDR3 length is 12 residues. CDR1 is MDHEN, CDR2 SYDVKM, per germline. V shed 11 bases and J 6 bases; nucleotides not matched to a gene: 9. This CDR3 is CACQGTANGYTF. The DNA of the CDR3 is TGTGCCTGCCAGGGGACAGCCAATGGCTACACCTTC.

Many counts were recorded for this clonotype. This chain links TRBV20-1 with TRBJ1-4, with D uncertain. Trimming removed 3 bases at V and 8 bases at J, with 7 bases between. Germline V lookup: CDR1 DFQATT, CDR2 SNEGSKA (reference sequence). The CDR3 is 11 residues long. CDR3 sequence (DNA): TGCAGTGCTAGCAGGTTAGAAAAACTGTTTTTT. Encoded protein: CSASRLEKLFF.

This clonotype was counted a few times. The chain carries TRBV18 and TRBJ2-7; the match to TRBD1 covers 9 bases. V gave up 3 bases and J gave up 6 bases; unmatched junction bases: 12. The CDR3 is 16 residues long. Germline V lookup: CDR1 KGHSH, CDR2 LQKENI. CDR3 DNA sequence: TGTGCCAGCTCACCCCGCCTCCGGGACAGGGATGTCGAGCAGTACTTC. Protein sequence: CASSPRLRDRDVEQYF.

On this clonotype itself: The conserved closing phenylalanine or tryptophan is absent in this CDR3, likely reflecting a read error. The chain employs TRBV19 and TRBJ2-5; TRBD1 might be the D (6 bases). The CDR3 runs 13 residues. The ends were cut back, 8 bases at V and 4 bases at J, with 14 bases in the middle. The V gene's germline CDR1 is LNHDA and CDR2 SQIVND (reference sequence). Here the CDR3 DNA reads TGTGCCAGTTCCCACCGACAGGCAGAGACCCAGTACCTC. Its protein is CASSHRQAETQYL.

Concerning this clonotype: A single base separates this from a much larger clone, so it may be a read error. The V and J genes are TRBV7-9 and TRBJ2-5; D gene ambiguous. The germline V gene has CDR1 SEHNR and CDR2 FQNEAQ (reference sequence). The CDR3 extends over 13 amino acids. Trimming pared 4 bases from V and 4 bases from J, leaving 10 bases between. The CDR3 reads CASSSLRVETQYF. The CDR3 nucleotides read TGTGCCAGCAGCTCATTACGGGTAGAGACCCAGTACTTC.